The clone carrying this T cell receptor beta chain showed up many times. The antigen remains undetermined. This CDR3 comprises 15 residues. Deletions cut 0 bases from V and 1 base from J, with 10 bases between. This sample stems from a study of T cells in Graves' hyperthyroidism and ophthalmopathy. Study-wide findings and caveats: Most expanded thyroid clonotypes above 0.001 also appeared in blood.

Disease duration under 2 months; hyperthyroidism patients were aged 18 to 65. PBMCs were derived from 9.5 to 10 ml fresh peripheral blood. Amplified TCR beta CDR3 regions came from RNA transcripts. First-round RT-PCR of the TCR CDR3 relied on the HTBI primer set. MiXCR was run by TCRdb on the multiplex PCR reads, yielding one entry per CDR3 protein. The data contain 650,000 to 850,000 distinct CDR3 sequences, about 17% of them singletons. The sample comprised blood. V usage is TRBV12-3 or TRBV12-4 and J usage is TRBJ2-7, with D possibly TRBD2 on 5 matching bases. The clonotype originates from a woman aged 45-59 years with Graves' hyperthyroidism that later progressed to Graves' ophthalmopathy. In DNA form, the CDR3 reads TGTGCCAGCAGTTTAGCAGGGCAGCGGTCCTACGAGCAGTACTTC. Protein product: CASSLAGQRSYEQYF.